This T cell receptor beta chain stems from a study of blood T cell repertoires in COVID-19. About the research overall: From T cells, B-cell-depleted T cells, or PBMCs came the material, which was cDNA or gDNA.

Clones were sequenced by immunoSEQ multiplex PCR, and TCRdb holds only the in-frame ones, with some missing. The sample records tens of thousands of clones, approximately 88% being singletons. The CDR3 has 15 residues. The ends were cut back, 0 bases at V and 7 bases at J, with 11 bases in the middle. The germline V gene encodes CDR1 SGHNT and CDR2 YYREEE (reference sequence). The sequence came from a woman aged 55-75 years with acute or convalescent COVID-19. The chain links TRBV5-4 to TRBJ1-6; D may be TRBD1 (6 bases). Input material: peripheral blood. The CDR3 is CASSLAGGGNSPLHF. Written as DNA, the CDR3 is TGTGCCAGCAGCTTGGCCGGTGGGGGCAATTCACCCCTCCACTTT. The variable domain in full, with the rest retrieved from reference TRBV5-4 and TRBJ1-6, is ETGVTQSPTHLIKTRGQQVTLRCSSQSGHNTVSWYQQALGQGPQFIFQYYREEENGRGNFPPRFSGLQFPNYSSELNVNALELDDSALYLCASSLAGGGNSPLHFGNGTRLTVT.